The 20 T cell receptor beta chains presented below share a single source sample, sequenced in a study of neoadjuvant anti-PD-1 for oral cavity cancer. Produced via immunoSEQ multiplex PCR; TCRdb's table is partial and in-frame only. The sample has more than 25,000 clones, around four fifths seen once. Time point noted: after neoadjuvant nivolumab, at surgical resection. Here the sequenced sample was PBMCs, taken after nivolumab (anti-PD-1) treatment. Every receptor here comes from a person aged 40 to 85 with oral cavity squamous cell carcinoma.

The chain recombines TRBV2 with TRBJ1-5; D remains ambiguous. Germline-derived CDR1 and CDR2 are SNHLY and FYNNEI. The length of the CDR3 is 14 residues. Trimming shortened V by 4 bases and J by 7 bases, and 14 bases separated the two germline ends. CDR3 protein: CASSVGPYGQPQHF. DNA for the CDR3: TGTGCCAGCAGTGTAGGTCCCTACGGGCAGCCCCAGCATTTT.

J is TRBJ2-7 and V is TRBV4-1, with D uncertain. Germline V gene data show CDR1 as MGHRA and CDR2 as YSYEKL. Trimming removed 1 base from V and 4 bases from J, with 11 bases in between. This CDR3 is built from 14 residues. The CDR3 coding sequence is TGCGCCAGCAGCCAAGGCGTCTTAGGGTACGAGCAGTACTTC. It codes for CASSQGVLGYEQYF.

CDR3 DNA sequence: TGTGCCAGCAGGACTAGCGGGGCTGCTTTTGACGAATACGAGCAGTACTTC. The encoded protein is CASRTSGAAFDEYEQYF. The chain employs TRBV11-2 and TRBJ2-7; 11 positions match TRBD2. CDR1 SGHAT and CDR2 FQNNGV come from the germline V gene. The CDR3 is 17 amino acids. V gave up 6 bases and J gave up 4 bases; unmatched junction bases: 14.

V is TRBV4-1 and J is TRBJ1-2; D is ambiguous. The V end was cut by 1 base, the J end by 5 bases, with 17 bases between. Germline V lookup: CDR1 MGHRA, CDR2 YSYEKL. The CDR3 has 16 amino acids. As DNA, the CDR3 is TGCGCCAGCAGCCAAGCCCTGACAATGGGGAGGTATGGCTACACCTTC. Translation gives CASSQALTMGRYGYTF.

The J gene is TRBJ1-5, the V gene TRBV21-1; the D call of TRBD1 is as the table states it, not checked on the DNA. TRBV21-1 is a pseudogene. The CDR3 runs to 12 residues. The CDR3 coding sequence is TGTGCCAGCAGCCCAGGGAATCAGCCCCAGCATTTT. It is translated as CASSPGNQPQHF.

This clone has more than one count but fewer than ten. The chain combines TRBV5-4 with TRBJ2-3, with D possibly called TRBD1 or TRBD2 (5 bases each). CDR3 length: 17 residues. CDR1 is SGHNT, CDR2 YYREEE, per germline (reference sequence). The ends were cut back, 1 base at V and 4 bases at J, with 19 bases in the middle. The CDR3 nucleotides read TGTGCCAGCAGCTTGAGGTCGGGACCGAGGATTGCAGATACGCAGTATTTT. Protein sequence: CASSLRSGPRIADTQYF. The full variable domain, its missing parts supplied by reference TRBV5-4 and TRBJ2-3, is ETGVTQSPTHLIKTRGQQVTLRCSSQSGHNTVSWYQQALGQGPQFIFQYYREEENGRGNFPPRFSGLQFPNYSSELNVNALELDDSALYLCASSLRSGPRIADTQYFGPGTRLTVL.

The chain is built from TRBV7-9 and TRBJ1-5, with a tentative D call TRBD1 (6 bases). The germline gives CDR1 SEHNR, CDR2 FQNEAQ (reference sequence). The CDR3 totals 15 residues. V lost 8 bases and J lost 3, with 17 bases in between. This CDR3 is CASSMYRDNNQPQHF. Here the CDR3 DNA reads TGTGCCAGCTCAATGTACCGGGACAACAATCAGCCCCAGCATTTT.

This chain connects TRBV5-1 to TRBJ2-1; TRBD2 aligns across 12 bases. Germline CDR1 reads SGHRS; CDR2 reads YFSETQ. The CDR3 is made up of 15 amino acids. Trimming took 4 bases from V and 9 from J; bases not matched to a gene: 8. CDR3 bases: TGCGCCAGCAGCCCGCTAGCGGGGGGGCTTGGTGAGCAGTTCTTC. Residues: CASSPLAGGLGEQFF.

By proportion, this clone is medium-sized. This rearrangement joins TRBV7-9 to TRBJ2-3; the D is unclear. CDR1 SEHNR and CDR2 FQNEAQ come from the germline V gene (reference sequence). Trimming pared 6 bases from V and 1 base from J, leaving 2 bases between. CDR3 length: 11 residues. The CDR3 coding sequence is TGTGCCAGCAGTCGCACAGATACGCAGTATTTT. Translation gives CASSRTDTQYF.

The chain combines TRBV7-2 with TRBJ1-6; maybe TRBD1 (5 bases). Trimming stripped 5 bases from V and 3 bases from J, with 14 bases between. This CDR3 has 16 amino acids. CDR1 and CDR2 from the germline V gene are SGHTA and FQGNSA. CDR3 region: CASSARGDYYNSPLHF. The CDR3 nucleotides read TGTGCCAGCAGCGCTCGAGGGGATTACTATAATTCACCCCTCCACTTT.

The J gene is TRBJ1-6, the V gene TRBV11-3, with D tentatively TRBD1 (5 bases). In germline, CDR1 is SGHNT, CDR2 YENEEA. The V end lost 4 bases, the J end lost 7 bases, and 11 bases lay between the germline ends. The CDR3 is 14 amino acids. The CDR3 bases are TGTGCCAGCAGCTCGGGGGAGCCGAATTCACCCCTCCACTTT. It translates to CASSSGEPNSPLHF.

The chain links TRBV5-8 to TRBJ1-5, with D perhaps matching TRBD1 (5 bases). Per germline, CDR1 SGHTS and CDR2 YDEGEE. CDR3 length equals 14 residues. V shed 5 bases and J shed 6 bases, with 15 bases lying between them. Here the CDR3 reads CASSGGRGSQPQHF. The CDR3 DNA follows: TGTGCCAGCAGTGGTGGGCGGGGGTCTCAGCCCCAGCATTTT.

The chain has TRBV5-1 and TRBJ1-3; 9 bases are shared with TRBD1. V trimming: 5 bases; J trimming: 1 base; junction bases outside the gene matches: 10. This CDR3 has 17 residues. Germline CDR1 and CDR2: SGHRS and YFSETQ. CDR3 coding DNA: TGCGCCAGCAGTCCCGGGACAGGGATTTCATCTGGAAACACCATATATTTT. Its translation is CASSPGTGISSGNTIYF.

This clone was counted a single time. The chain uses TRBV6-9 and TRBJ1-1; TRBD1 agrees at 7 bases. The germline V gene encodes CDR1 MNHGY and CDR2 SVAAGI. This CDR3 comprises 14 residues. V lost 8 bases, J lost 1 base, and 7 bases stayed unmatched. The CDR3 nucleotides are TGTGCCAGCGCGACAGGGTACAGGAACACTGAAGCTTTCTTT. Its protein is CASATGYRNTEAFF.

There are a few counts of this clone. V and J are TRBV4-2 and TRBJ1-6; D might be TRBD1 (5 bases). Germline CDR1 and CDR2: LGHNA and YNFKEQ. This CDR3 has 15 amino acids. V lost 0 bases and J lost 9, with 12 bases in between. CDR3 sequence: CASSQDRAGPSPLHF. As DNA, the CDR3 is TGTGCCAGCAGCCAAGATCGGGCAGGGCCTTCACCCCTCCACTTT.

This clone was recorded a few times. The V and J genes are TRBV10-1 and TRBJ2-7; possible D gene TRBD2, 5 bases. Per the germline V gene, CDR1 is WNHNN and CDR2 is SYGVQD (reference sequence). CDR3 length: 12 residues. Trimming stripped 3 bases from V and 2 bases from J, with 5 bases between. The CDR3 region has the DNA TGCGCCAGCAGTGACGGGGCCTACGAGCAGTACTTC. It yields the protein CASSDGAYEQYF.

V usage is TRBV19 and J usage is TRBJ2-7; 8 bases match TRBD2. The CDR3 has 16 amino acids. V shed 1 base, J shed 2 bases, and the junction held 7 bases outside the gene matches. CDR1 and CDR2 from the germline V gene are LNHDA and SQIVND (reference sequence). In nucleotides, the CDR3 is TGTGCCAGTAGTATAGGGCTTCCAGCGGGGGCCTACGAGCAGTACTTC. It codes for CASSIGLPAGAYEQYF.

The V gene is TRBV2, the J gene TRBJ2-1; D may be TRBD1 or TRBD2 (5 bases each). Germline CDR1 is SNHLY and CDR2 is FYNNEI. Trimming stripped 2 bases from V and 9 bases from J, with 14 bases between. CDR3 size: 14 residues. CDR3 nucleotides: TGTGCCAGCAGTGAAAGGGGACCCCCCGGTGAGCAGTTCTTC. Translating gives CASSERGPPGEQFF.

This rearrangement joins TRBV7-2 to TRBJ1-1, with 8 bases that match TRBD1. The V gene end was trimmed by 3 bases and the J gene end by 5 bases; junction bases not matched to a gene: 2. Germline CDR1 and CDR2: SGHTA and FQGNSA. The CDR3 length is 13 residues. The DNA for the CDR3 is TGTGCCAGCAGCTTTCGGGACAGGACTGAAGCTTTCTTT. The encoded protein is CASSFRDRTEAFF.

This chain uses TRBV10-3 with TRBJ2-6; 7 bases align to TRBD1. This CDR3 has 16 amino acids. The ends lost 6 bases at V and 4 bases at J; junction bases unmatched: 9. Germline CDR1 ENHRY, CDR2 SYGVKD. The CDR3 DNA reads TGTGCCATCAGGGGCCAACAGGGGTTCGGGGCCAACGTCCTGACTTTC. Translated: CAIRGQQGFGANVLTF.